The 18 T cell receptor beta chains in this list originate from one sample, sequenced in a study of T-cell memory formation after mild COVID-19. Each CDR3 protein gets one entry after TCRdb re-called the 5' RACE reads with MiXCR. The sample has over 150,000 distinct CDR3 sequences; around a fifth are singletons. Material: PBMCs or a T cell subset sorted from them (not recorded which). All receptors come from an adult woman who had mild COVID-19 (a few samples of this study predate the infection). Cell type and time point are not known.

This clonotype was seen only a few times. CDR3 residues: CASSLAGITVDSGNTIYF. The CDR3 bases are TGCGCCAGCAGCTTGGCTGGGATCACTGTCGACTCTGGAAACACCATATATTTT. V usage is TRBV5-1 and J usage is TRBJ1-3; D is unresolved. The CDR3 has 18 amino acids. Germline CDR1 SGHRS, CDR2 YFSETQ. V was trimmed by 0 bases and J by 0 bases, leaving 16 bases between them.

This clonotype was seen many times. The V gene is TRBV6-2 or TRBV6-3, the J gene TRBJ2-7; D remains unclear. CDR1 and CDR2 (germline): MNHEY, SVGEGT. This CDR3 contains 12 residues. Trimming took off 5 bases at V and 0 bases at J, with 5 bases between the two ends. The CDR3 reads CASSPVSYEQYF. CDR3 DNA: TGTGCCAGCAGTCCAGTCTCCTACGAGCAGTACTTC.

The chain joins TRBV6-2 or TRBV6-3 to TRBJ1-1, with D maybe TRBD1 (6 bases). CDR3 size: 15 residues. Trimming left V 2 bases short and J 6 bases short, with 16 bases between. Germline CDR1 reads MNHEY; CDR2 reads SVGEGT. This CDR3 reads CASSYPTGLSAEAFF. Here the CDR3 DNA reads TGTGCCAGCAGTTACCCAACAGGGCTGTCGGCTGAAGCTTTCTTT.

This clonotype was seen only a few times. The genes are TRBV7-9 and TRBJ2-7; D might be TRBD1 (5 bases). The ends were cut back, 4 bases at V and 0 bases at J, with 13 bases in the middle. Germline V gives CDR1 SEHNR, CDR2 FQNEAQ (reference sequence). CDR3 size: 15 residues. The CDR3 sequence is CASSSTGKPSYEQYF. CDR3 in DNA: TGTGCCAGCAGCTCAACAGGAAAGCCCTCCTACGAGCAGTACTTC.

This clonotype was recorded a few times. This CDR3 is CASSSRQGWNTQYF. The CDR3 DNA reads TGTGCCAGCAGCTCCCGACAGGGGTGGAATACGCAGTATTTT. The chain joins TRBV13 to TRBJ2-3; the match to TRBD1 covers 8 bases. The CDR3 runs to 14 residues. With V trimmed by 4 bases and J by 7 bases, 7 bases remained unmatched. CDR1 is PRHDT, CDR2 FYEKMQ, per germline (reference sequence).

This chain connects TRBV9 to TRBJ2-7; TRBD2 agrees at 9 bases. Germline V lookup: CDR1 SGDLS, CDR2 YYNGEE. Trimming cost V 0 bases and J 0 bases; bases outside gene matches: 4. The CDR3 contains 16 residues. The CDR3 loop is CASSVGLAGDSYEQYF. The CDR3 DNA sequence: TGTGCCAGCAGCGTAGGTTTAGCGGGAGACTCCTACGAGCAGTACTTC. Full variable domain (outside the CDR3, taken from reference TRBV9 and TRBJ2-7): DSGVTQTPKHLITATGQRVTLRCSPRSGDLSVYWYQQSLDQGLQFLIQYYNGEERAKGNILERFSAQQFPDLHSELNLSSLELGDSALYFCASSVGLAGDSYEQYFGPGTRLTVT.

This clonotype appeared a few times. The chain recombines TRBV7-6 with TRBJ2-5; 8 bases fit TRBD1. The ends lost 6 bases at V and 0 bases at J; junction bases unmatched: 3. Germline lookup yields CDR1 SGHVS and CDR2 FNYEAQ. This CDR3 region has 14 residues. CDR3: CASRDREYQETQYF. In DNA form, the CDR3 reads TGTGCCAGCAGGGACAGGGAGTACCAAGAGACCCAGTACTTC.

V and J are TRBV7-9 and TRBJ1-1; D may be TRBD1 (5 bases). The CDR3 has 16 residues. CDR1 and CDR2 from the germline V gene are SEHNR and FQNEAQ (reference sequence). Trimming shortened V by 1 base and J by 2 bases, and 14 bases separated the two germline ends. CDR3 nucleotides: TGTGCCAGCAGCTTAGTGTCGGGGGGGAGTAACACTGAAGCTTTCTTT. This codes for CASSLVSGGSNTEAFF.

J is TRBJ2-1 and V is TRBV9, with D possibly matching TRBD1 (6 bases). The CDR3 loop spans 15 amino acids. Germline V gene lookup returns CDR1 SGDLS and CDR2 YYNGEE. The V gene lost 5 bases and the J gene lost 2 bases, with 14 bases spanning the gap. The CDR3 nucleotides read TGTGCCAGCAGTACCACAGGGTTTCCCTACAATGAGCAGTTCTTC. Its translation is CASSTTGFPYNEQFF.

The J gene is TRBJ2-4, the V gene TRBV7-3, with TRBD1 matching 8 bases. This CDR3 is built from 14 residues. V lost 2 bases and J lost 13; bases outside the gene matches: 10. Looked up from germline, CDR1 is SGHTA and CDR2 is FQGTGA. This CDR3 is CASSLGTGGDRQYF. In DNA, the CDR3 is TGTGCCAGCAGCTTAGGCACAGGGGGAGACAGACAGTACTTC.

The rearrangement uses TRBV15 and TRBJ2-7, with 7 bases lining up with TRBD2. This CDR3 is 14 amino acids long. Trimming cost V 1 base and J 6 bases; bases outside gene matches: 6. Per the germline V gene, CDR1 is LNHNV and CDR2 is YYDKDF (reference sequence). The CDR3 loop is CATSRAWERGEQYF. Written as DNA, the CDR3 is TGTGCCACCAGCAGAGCGTGGGAGCGGGGCGAGCAGTACTTC.

The chain joins TRBV5-1 to TRBJ1-2; no firm D call. CDR3 length: 15 residues. V lost 2 bases, J lost 4 bases, and 15 bases lay in between. Germline lookup yields CDR1 SGHRS and CDR2 YFSETQ. The CDR3 DNA is TGCGCCAGCAGCTTTACGCCAACCGGCGGCTATGGCTACACCTTC. As protein: CASSFTPTGGYGYTF.

The chain carries TRBV7-6 and TRBJ2-7; possibly TRBD1 or TRBD2 for D (5 bases each). Trimming shortened V by 4 bases and J by 6 bases, and 10 bases separated the two germline ends. Germline CDR1 is SGHVS and CDR2 is FNYEAQ. This CDR3 is built from 12 residues. Written as DNA, the CDR3 is TGTGCCAGCAGCTCTCCGGGACGCGAGCAGTACTTC. It specifies CASSSPGREQYF. Full variable domain (remainder filled in from reference TRBV7-6 and TRBJ2-7): GAGVSQSPRYKVTKRGQDVALRCDPISGHVSLYWYRQALGQGPEFLTYFNYEAQQDKSGLPNDRFSAERPEGSISTLTIQRTEQRDSAMYRCASSSPGREQYFGPGTRLTVT.

This clonotype came up a few times. V and J are TRBV14 and TRBJ2-7; D is possibly TRBD1 (6 bases). The V and J ends lost 5 bases and 0 bases respectively, with 14 bases between them. CDR3 length equals 15 residues. CDR1 is SGHDN, CDR2 FVKESK, per germline. This CDR3 is CASSAVQGGSYEQYF. CDR3 coding DNA: TGTGCCAGCAGCGCGGTACAAGGGGGCTCCTACGAGCAGTACTTC. Complete variable domain (other parts from reference TRBV14 and TRBJ2-7): EAGVTQFPSHSVIEKGQTVTLRCDPISGHDNLYWYRRVMGKEIKFLLHFVKESKQDESGMPNNRFLAERTGGTYSTLKVQPAELEDSGVYFCASSAVQGGSYEQYFGPGTRLTVT.

V is TRBV5-6 and J is TRBJ2-3, with D maybe TRBD2 (7 bases). Looked up from germline, CDR1 is SGHDT and CDR2 is YYEEEE. CDR3 length: 16 amino acids. V shed 4 bases and J shed 3 bases, with 18 bases lying between them. CDR3 residues: CASSPEGRGPTDTQYF. DNA for the CDR3: TGTGCCAGCAGCCCCGAGGGGCGGGGGCCGACAGATACGCAGTATTTT.

This clonotype was counted a few times. The CDR3 DNA reads TGTGCCAGCAGTCTCCCCCCGACAGGGATGAACACTGAAGCTTTCTTT. Protein product: CASSLPPTGMNTEAFF. The V gene is TRBV27, the J gene TRBJ1-1; 7 bases are a match to TRBD1. The CDR3 contains 16 residues. V dropped 5 bases and J dropped 0; count of bases not matched to a gene: 9. The germline gives CDR1 MNHEY, CDR2 SMNVEV (reference sequence).

The chain is built from TRBV5-1 and TRBJ1-1, with 11 bases fitting TRBD1. The V gene end was trimmed by 0 bases and the J gene end by 6 bases; junction bases not matched to a gene: 4. The CDR3 runs 15 residues. Germline assignment: CDR1 SGHRS and CDR2 YFSETQ. The CDR3: CASSLVGTGGSEAFF. DNA for the CDR3: TGCGCCAGCAGCTTGGTCGGGACAGGGGGTTCTGAAGCTTTCTTT.

This clonotype was counted between two and nine times. The V and J genes are TRBV20-1 and TRBJ2-3, with D hard to call. This CDR3 region has 10 residues. CDR1 and CDR2 (germline): DFQATT, SNEGSKA (reference sequence). Trimming took 3 bases from V and 6 from J, leaving 4 bases between them. The CDR3 region is CSARRDTQYF. Here the CDR3 DNA reads TGCAGTGCTAGGCGGGATACGCAGTATTTT.